The rows below give T cell receptor beta chains drawn from one sample of a study of STAT3 mutations in large granular lymphocyte leukemia. Clones were sequenced by immunoSEQ multiplex PCR, and TCRdb holds only the in-frame ones, with some missing. The sample consists of about 15,000 clones, around four fifths of them appearing once. Sequenced material: peripheral blood mononuclear cells. The receptors originated from a man aged 45-60 years with T-cell large granular lymphocyte leukemia. Some clones in this sample may be carry-over from other donors' samples. CDR3s include the opening cysteine and the closing phenylalanine or tryptophan.

>TRBJ2-7|TRBV30
CAWSGSPSGRGSGEQYF
>TRBJ1-1|TRBV7-9
CASSSRGRYEAFF
>TRBJ1-5|TRBV27
CASSSGVGNQPQHF
>TRBJ2-7|TRBV2
CASRASLAGEQYF
>TRBJ2-7|TRBV4-1
CASSAGAAGGIYEQYF
>TRBJ2-2|TRBV2
CASSERWLAVNTGELFF
>TRBJ1-6|TRBV4-2
CASSRTSGTLHF
>TRBJ2-7|TRBV5-1
CASSSWGAGKRLHEQYF
>TRBJ2-2|TRBV9
CASSVGQKNTGELFF
>TRBJ2-7|TRBV6-1
CASNLLASYEQYF
>TRBJ2-7|TRBV27
CASRTSANEQYF
>TRBJ2-7|TRBV20-1
CSARTSYEQYF
>TRBJ2-7|TRBV6-5
CASSYVTGAEQYF
>TRBJ2-3|TRBV6-6
CASSYGTSGTLDTQYF
>TRBJ2-5|TRBV9
CASSGQLAEGTQYF
>TRBJ1-2|TRBV25-1
CASSEQVQANGYTF
>TRBJ2-5|TRBV5-1
CASSGTSGGEETQYF
>TRBJ2-7|TRBV5-1
CASSFTGGALYEQYF